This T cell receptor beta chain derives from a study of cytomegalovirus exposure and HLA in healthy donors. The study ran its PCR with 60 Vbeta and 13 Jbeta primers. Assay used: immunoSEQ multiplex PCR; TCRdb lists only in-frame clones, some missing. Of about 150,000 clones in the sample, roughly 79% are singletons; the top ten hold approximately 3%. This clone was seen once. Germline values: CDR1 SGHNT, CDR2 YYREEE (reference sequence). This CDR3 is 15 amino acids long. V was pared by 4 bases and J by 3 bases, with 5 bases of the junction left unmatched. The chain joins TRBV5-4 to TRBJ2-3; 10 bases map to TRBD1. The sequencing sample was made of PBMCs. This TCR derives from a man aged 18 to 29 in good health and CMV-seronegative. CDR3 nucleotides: TGTGCCAGCAGCCAGGGGGGACAGGGGACAGATACGCAGTATTTT. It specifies CASSQGGQGTDTQYF. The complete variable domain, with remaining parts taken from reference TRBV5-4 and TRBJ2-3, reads ETGVTQSPTHLIKTRGQQVTLRCSSQSGHNTVSWYQQALGQGPQFIFQYYREEENGRGNFPPRFSGLQFPNYSSELNVNALELDDSALYLCASSQGGQGTDTQYFGPGTRLTVL.